These T cell receptor beta chains were read from a single sample in a study of PD-L1 blockade in urothelial cancer. TCRdb keeps only in-frame clones here, not all; method: immunoSEQ multiplex PCR. The sample has approximately 39,000 clones; around four fifths are singletons. Specimen: PBMCs, collected around atezolizumab (anti-PD-L1) treatment. The origin of the receptors is an older man with urothelial cancer. The CDR3 runs from the conserved cysteine through the conserved F or W. Fields, in order: CDR3 length, V gene, CDR3 protein.

CDR3 length: 15
V gene: TRBV6-5
CDR3 protein: CASSPPGLATYEQYF

CDR3 length: 14
V gene: TRBV4-3
CDR3 protein: CASSQDRRLTEAFF

CDR3 length: 16
V gene: TRBV7-9
CDR3 protein: CASSLASTGGIDEQFF

CDR3 length: 15
V gene: TRBV9
CDR3 protein: CASSVAGGDSYEQYF

CDR3 length: 12
V gene: TRBV15
CDR3 protein: CATRRGGDTQYF

CDR3 length: 15
V gene: TRBV7-2
CDR3 protein: CASSRGQGLSYEQYF

CDR3 length: 14
V gene: TRBV2
CDR3 protein: CASKSGAASREQYF

CDR3 length: 11
V gene: TRBV13
CDR3 protein: CASSLAGEQYF

CDR3 length: 14
V gene: TRBV5-6
CDR3 protein: CASSTGQGKKTQYF

CDR3 length: 13
V gene: TRBV6-4
CDR3 protein: CASSYDRNTEAFF

CDR3 length: 15
V gene: TRBV18
CDR3 protein: CASSPGTGGRQPQHF

CDR3 length: 14
V gene: TRBV7-2
CDR3 protein: CASSRQGTNTEAFF

CDR3 length: 15
V gene: TRBV7-2
CDR3 protein: CASSPRTGDTGELFF

CDR3 length: 14
V gene: TRBV19
CDR3 protein: CASSMPGQKYEQYF

CDR3 length: 16
V gene: TRBV14
CDR3 protein: CASSRALGTAGNTIYF

CDR3 length: 14
V gene: TRBV5-4
CDR3 protein: CASSLKLAGETQYF

CDR3 length: 15
V gene: TRBV30
CDR3 protein: CAWSVRGTGAYEQYF

CDR3 length: 14
V gene: TRBV5-1
CDR3 protein: CASSFSQGIYEQYF

CDR3 length: 13
V gene: TRBV28
CDR3 protein: CASSLDRNYGYTF

CDR3 length: 13
V gene: TRBV5-1
CDR3 protein: CASRSGGYTEAFF

CDR3 length: 14
V gene: TRBV2
CDR3 protein: CASTQGDIGNTIYF

CDR3 length: 14
V gene: TRBV2
CDR3 protein: CASRVITGGYGYTF

CDR3 length: 14
V gene: TRBV6-1
CDR3 protein: CANPGGTGGYEQYF

CDR3 length: 16
V gene: TRBV10-3
CDR3 protein: CAISESTSMTETEAFF

CDR3 length: 13
V gene: TRBV7-9
CDR3 protein: CASSLGQNTEAFF

CDR3 length: 15
V gene: TRBV10-1
CDR3 protein: CASSAGQSLSGEQYF

CDR3 length: 14
V gene: TRBV9
CDR3 protein: CASSVGTSGHEQYF

CDR3 length: 15
V gene: TRBV11-2
CDR3 protein: CASSVTGADTGELFF

CDR3 length: 16
V gene: TRBV27
CDR3 protein: CASSLYSSGSYNEQFF

CDR3 length: 13
V gene: TRBV10-1
CDR3 protein: CASSESPDSGYTF

CDR3 length: 14
V gene: TRBV18
CDR3 protein: CASSRAGGDYEQYF

CDR3 length: 15
V gene: TRBV5-1
CDR3 protein: CASSLRAGEAHGQYF

CDR3 length: 15
V gene: TRBV27
CDR3 protein: CASSDRASGANVLTF

CDR3 length: 15
V gene: TRBV5-4
CDR3 protein: CASSVRGMGTGELFF

CDR3 length: 15
V gene: TRBV7-2
CDR3 protein: CASSLGQSSGNTIYF

CDR3 length: 13
V gene: TRBV5-1
CDR3 protein: CASGRESANEQFF

CDR3 length: 16
V gene: TRBV27
CDR3 protein: CASSSLGGKRVNEQYF

CDR3 length: 16
V gene: TRBV9
CDR3 protein: CASSVGGGISTDTQYF

CDR3 length: 14
V gene: TRBV30
CDR3 protein: CAWSVAVQGRPQHF

CDR3 length: 15
V gene: TRBV7-2
CDR3 protein: CASSFSRVSNQPQHF

CDR3 length: 11
V gene: TRBV6-5
CDR3 protein: CASRRQGEQFF

CDR3 length: 19
V gene: TRBV19
CDR3 protein: CASSIDPTGDFVFYTEAFF

CDR3 length: 14
V gene: TRBV19
CDR3 protein: CASRPTSGYNEQFF

CDR3 length: 16
V gene: TRBV5-6
CDR3 protein: CASSLVAGGPRRVQYF

CDR3 length: 15
V gene: TRBV28
CDR3 protein: CASSTGGSGANVLTF

CDR3 length: 15
V gene: TRBV14
CDR3 protein: CASSPTSGRENEQFF

CDR3 length: 14
V gene: TRBV9
CDR3 protein: CASSGNTGSYGYTF

CDR3 length: 16
V gene: TRBV6-1
CDR3 protein: CASSEQDRGFNYGYTF

CDR3 length: 10
V gene: TRBV20-1
CDR3 protein: CSAQANEQFF

CDR3 length: 17
V gene: TRBV19
CDR3 protein: CASSIPGTGGRHYGYTF

CDR3 length: 13
V gene: TRBV9
CDR3 protein: CASSLTLRGELFF

CDR3 length: 13
V gene: TRBV6-4
CDR3 protein: CASSESVYNEQFF

CDR3 length: 16
V gene: TRBV4-1
CDR3 protein: CASSQETAGVGDTQYF

CDR3 length: 15
V gene: TRBV15
CDR3 protein: CATSGYRGSKEKLFF

CDR3 length: 15
V gene: TRBV6-6
CDR3 protein: CASTSKGIDADTQYF

CDR3 length: 13
V gene: TRBV4-1
CDR3 protein: CASSQEEFYEQYF

CDR3 length: 14
V gene: TRBV6-5
CDR3 protein: CASRLISTTNGYTF

CDR3 length: 14
V gene: TRBV7-2
CDR3 protein: CASSLDRYNEKLFF

CDR3 length: 16
V gene: TRBV18
CDR3 protein: CASSPPRANSYNEQFF